The 15 T cell receptor beta chains presented below share a single source sample, sequenced in a study of patients and donors after allogeneic stem cell transplantation. TCRdb re-called the RT-PCR reads with MiXCR, one entry per CDR3 protein. Here the sample spans about 960,000 distinct CDR3 sequences, roughly 17% being singletons. What was sequenced was blood, either unsorted or a sorted T cell fraction (not recorded which). These receptors were obtained from a human donor who was either an allogeneic HSCT recipient or a stem cell or donor lymphocyte infusion donor (not recorded which). It is not recorded whose cells these are; they may come from a transplant donor.

The V call is TRBV2, the J call TRBJ2-3, with unresolved D. Per the germline V gene, CDR1 is SNHLY and CDR2 is FYNNEI. The CDR3 is made up of 11 amino acids. Trimming pared 7 bases from V and 6 bases from J, leaving 8 bases between. CDR3 protein: CASNPRDTQYF. CDR3 DNA sequence: TGTGCCAGCAATCCTCGGGATACGCAGTATTTT.

In its sample, this clonotype was seen a few times. The gene calls are TRBV5-1 and TRBJ2-5; 7 bases are a match to TRBD1. Trimming at V came to 4 bases and at J to 5 bases, leaving 5 bases not matched to a gene. The CDR3 loop spans 13 amino acids. Per the germline V gene, CDR1 is SGHRS and CDR2 is YFSETQ. The CDR3 is CASSATGVETQYF. As DNA, the CDR3 is TGCGCCAGCAGCGCCACAGGGGTGGAGACCCAGTACTTC.

The chain is built from TRBV7-2 and TRBJ2-1; 12 nucleotides align to TRBD2. With V trimmed by 10 bases and J by 7 bases, 8 bases remained unmatched. The CDR3 runs to 14 residues. Per the germline V gene, CDR1 is SGHTA and CDR2 is FQGNSA. The CDR3: CATSSGGALNEQFF. DNA of the CDR3: TGTGCCACATCTAGCGGGGGGGCATTAAATGAGCAGTTCTTC.

This clonotype has a handful of counts. The rearrangement joins TRBV13 to TRBJ2-7; D gene uncertain. The CDR3 has 13 amino acids. Germline-derived CDR1 and CDR2 are PRHDT and FYEKMQ (reference sequence). V lost 0 bases, J lost 8 bases, and 11 bases lay in between. The CDR3 nucleotides read TGTGCCAGCAGCTTAGGCCAGGTAATCAAGCAGTACTTC. Translated: CASSLGQVIKQYF.

The chain is built from TRBV6-6 and TRBJ2-3, with D possibly being TRBD1 (5 bases). The CDR3 length is 13 residues. V was shortened by 6 bases and J by 2 bases, with 9 bases between the two germline ends. The germline V gene has CDR1 MNHNY and CDR2 SVGAGI (reference sequence). The CDR3 DNA follows: TGTGCCAGCAGGGGGCGGCTCACAGATACGCAGTATTTT. It is translated as CASRGRLTDTQYF.

The chain couples TRBV10-3 to TRBJ2-1; D remains unclear. The CDR3 is made up of 13 amino acids. Germline CDR1 is ENHRY and CDR2 is SYGVKD. With 10 bases removed from V and 5 bases from J, the gap between germline ends came to 15 bases. The CDR3 sequence is CATGLGLHNEQFF. The CDR3, as DNA: TGTGCCACCGGTCTAGGGTTGCACAATGAGCAGTTCTTC.

This chain links TRBV6-5 with TRBJ1-1, with 11 bases lining up with TRBD1. The germline V gene encodes CDR1 MNHEY and CDR2 SVGAGI. The V and J ends lost 0 bases and 6 bases, in that order; junction bases with no gene match: 6. There are 16 residues in the CDR3. CDR3 sequence reads: CASSYSGGTGGAEAFF. The CDR3 nucleotides read TGTGCCAGCAGTTACTCGGGAGGGACAGGGGGAGCTGAAGCTTTCTTT.

This clonotype has only a few counts. The chain joins TRBV12-3 or TRBV12-4 to TRBJ1-2, with D maybe TRBD1 (6 bases). V lost 4 bases to trimming and J lost 4 bases, with 16 bases between them. This CDR3 contains 15 residues. Here the CDR3 reads CASSSLRGARYGYTF. The DNA for the CDR3 is TGTGCCAGCAGTTCCCTTAGGGGGGCGCGCTATGGCTACACCTTC.

The chain combines TRBV12-3 or TRBV12-4 with TRBJ2-2; possible D gene TRBD2, 5 bases. The CDR3 consists of 14 residues. V gave up 3 bases and J gave up 7 bases, with 12 bases separating them. This chain's CDR3 is CASSLLAGVGELFF. The CDR3 region has the DNA TGTGCCAGCAGTTTGCTAGCTGGGGTCGGGGAGCTGTTTTTT.

The rearrangement uses TRBV21-1 and TRBJ1-5; TRBD1 is taken as the D call from the table, unchecked against the DNA. TRBV21-1 is tagged as a pseudogene. CDR3 length: 17 residues. The CDR3 nucleotides are TGTGCCAGCAGCAAAAAAGGGGGGGGACCGATTAATCAGCCCCAGCATTTT. As protein: CASSKKGGGPINQPQHF.

V is TRBV12-3 or TRBV12-4 and J is TRBJ1-5; D is perhaps TRBD1 (5 bases). The CDR3 sequence is 15 residues long. Trimming took 1 base from V and 4 from J, leaving 11 bases between them. CDR3 loop: CASSLVGEANQPQHF. Here the CDR3 DNA reads TGTGCCAGCAGTTTAGTAGGGGAGGCGAATCAGCCCCAGCATTTT.

The chain links TRBV24-1 to TRBJ2-2, with 10 bases that match TRBD2. V dropped 5 bases and J dropped 5; count of bases not matched to a gene: 7. From germline, CDR1 is KGHDR and CDR2 SFDVKD. There are 16 residues in the CDR3. The DNA of the CDR3 is TGTGCCACCAGTGTAGGAGCGGGGGGGCTGACCGGGGAGCTGTTTTTT. It yields the protein CATSVGAGGLTGELFF.

There are many counts of this clonotype. The gene calls are TRBV6-2 or TRBV6-3 and TRBJ2-7, with TRBD1 matching over 7 bases. Germline CDR1 is MNHEY and CDR2 is SVGEGT. V was clipped by 3 bases and J by 4 bases; unmatched bases: 6. The CDR3 totals 14 residues. DNA of the CDR3: TGTGCCAGCAGTTATGGGGACAGCCCTTACGAGCAGTACTTC. Residues: CASSYGDSPYEQYF.

The chain couples TRBV5-1 to TRBJ2-7, with D tentatively TRBD1 (6 bases). There are 14 residues in the CDR3. V gave up 4 bases and J gave up 5 bases, with 16 bases separating them. Germline V gives CDR1 SGHRS, CDR2 YFSETQ. CDR3 loop: CASSPMRQEDEQYF. The CDR3 bases are TGCGCCAGCAGCCCAATGCGACAGGAAGACGAGCAGTACTTC. Filled out from reference TRBV5-1 and TRBJ2-7, the complete variable domain reads KAGVTQTPRYLIKTRGQQVTLSCSPISGHRSVSWYQQTPGQGLQFLFEYFSETQRNKGNFPGRFSGRQFSNSRSEMNVSTLELGDSALYLCASSPMRQEDEQYFGPGTRLTVT.

In its sample, this clonotype was seen once. The chain links TRBV7-2 to TRBJ1-1; D may be TRBD1 (5 bases). This CDR3 is 13 amino acids long. The V end was cut by 5 bases, the J end by 8 bases, with 15 bases between. Germline CDR1 reads SGHTA; CDR2 reads FQGNSA. The CDR3 loop is CASSPFRGGEAFF. CDR3 nucleotides: TGTGCCAGCAGCCCCTTTCGGGGGGGGGAAGCTTTCTTT.